This T cell receptor beta chain is from a study of CD8+CD57+ T cells in acquired aplastic anemia. TCR beta VDJ and CDR3 profiling used genomic DNA as template. TCRdb reprocessed the reads with MiXCR, giving one entry per CDR3 protein. The sample lists a few hundred thousand distinct CDR3 sequences; around 50% were seen once. The CDR3 is 15 residues long. The germline gives CDR1 DFQATT, CDR2 SNEGSKA (reference sequence). V trimming: 5 bases; J trimming: 7 bases; junction bases outside the gene matches: 10. Only patients with CD8+CD57+ cell expansion on flow cytometry were chosen for sequencing. Note on this clonotype: Its antigen is not identified.

General observations from the study: Overlapping CD8+ CDR3 repertoires of patients and controls contained twenty-nine shared sequences.

The receptor comes from a human donor with aplastic anemia. The rearrangement links TRBV20-1 to TRBJ1-4, with 10 positions matching TRBD1. The specimen sequenced was sorted CD4+, CD8+, or CD8+CD57+ T cells (not recorded which) from PBMCs. CDR3 sequence: CSAWGQGTRGEKLFF. CDR3 nucleotide sequence: TGCAGTGCTTGGGGACAGGGGACGAGGGGTGAAAAACTGTTTTTT.